This TCR beta chain emerged from a study of T cell responses to AZD1222 COVID-19 vaccine listed by TCRdb under 2021. Broadly, across the study: A total of approximately 240 trial participants underwent TCR sequencing, of whom around 200 received two doses of AZD1222 and about 26 received two doses of the MenACWY control vaccine. Enrollment into the trials was organized by age into subgroups of 18-55, 56-69 and 70-plus years, and those subgroups contained about 160, 30 and 59 TCR-sequenced participants, respectively.

The sample's time point label is to be understood as: about 28 days (+/-7) after the second vaccine dose. Because spike-specific TCR depth and breadth did not differ between the two schedules, AZD1222 recipients who got a second dose at roughly 4 weeks were pooled with those who got a second dose at roughly 12 weeks. Vaccinee samples were obtained from the UK trials COV001 and COV002, which included a single-blind randomized controlled phase 2/3 trial of AZD1222 (ChAdOx1 nCoV-19) in healthy adults. For TCRbeta chain sequencing, PBMC samples from trial participants were taken at day 0 and at day 28 after the second dose. The CDR3 covers 11 residues, taking in both the cysteine and the phenylalanine. Only the CDR3 DNA stays, 33 bases, in frame from base 1. CDR1 and CDR2 were assigned from the germline V gene (reference sequence) as DFQATT and SNEGSKA. V is cut by 7 bases and J by 5 bases, and the space between the germline ends is 11 bases.

This clone was detected only once. The specificity of this receptor is unknown. No base qualities exist here, and no much larger clone lies one base off it. This CDR3 is also generated by other DNA sequences in the sample. The CDR3 regions of human TCRbeta chains were subjected to immunosequencing. Per the original workflow: TCRs in the repertoires were compared against a reference library of SARS-CoV-2-specific TCRs that had been generated with the MIRA antigen-specificity platform. Breadth meant the fraction of unique TCRs that were SARS-CoV-2-associated, whereas depth meant the fraction of total T cells that were SARS-CoV-2-associated. Using the MIRA data, every spike-specific TCR was mapped to the spike region that the TCR reacted to and assigned to either a CD4 or a CD8 class. Log10-transformed breadth and depth values were compared by one-way ANOVA with Sidak's multiple comparisons tests. What TCRdb holds here is the immuneACCESS table cut down to in-frame rearrangements. Part of the clones is not present; checked against another copy, under half of the missing clones reflect an unresolved V gene, and the others are unexplained. For V, J and clone size, that table is used; D and trimming come from the DNA. This sample gives 95,000 to 100,000 clones in total; 85% to 90% of them show up just once. The ten largest clones represent roughly 15% of the sample.

Overall study outcomes, separate from this receptor: Participants were mostly white British and included more females than males, and it was suggested by the authors that clonal diversity may have been underestimated. CD4 TCRs associated with the vaccine covered the entire spike protein, and the dominant responses were in regions 160-218 and 743-854. The 56-69-year group was small, and its depth increase did not reach significance, likely because of low power. Epitopes outside the regions mutated in the B.1.351 and B.1.1.7 variants were reportedly recognized by nearly half of the unique spike-specific TCRs. Because no day 14 peak-response samples were available, repertoires were characterized only after the peak T cell response. Conclusions about previously exposed vaccinees were limited because only six AZD1222 recipients were SARS-CoV-2 seropositive at baseline. After two AZD1222 doses, spike-specific TCR breadth and depth were significantly higher than at day 0 and than in MenACWY recipients.

The clonotype comes from an adult who received the AZD1222 COVID-19 vaccine. The receptor chain draws on TRBV20-1 and TRBJ2-5, and possibly TRBD1, on 5 matching bases. This specimen was peripheral blood, taken 28 days after the second AZD1222 dose. The CDR3 in this case is CSVRVGETQYF. The DNA sequence is as follows: TGCAGTGTCAGGGTTGGCGAGACCCAGTACTTC.